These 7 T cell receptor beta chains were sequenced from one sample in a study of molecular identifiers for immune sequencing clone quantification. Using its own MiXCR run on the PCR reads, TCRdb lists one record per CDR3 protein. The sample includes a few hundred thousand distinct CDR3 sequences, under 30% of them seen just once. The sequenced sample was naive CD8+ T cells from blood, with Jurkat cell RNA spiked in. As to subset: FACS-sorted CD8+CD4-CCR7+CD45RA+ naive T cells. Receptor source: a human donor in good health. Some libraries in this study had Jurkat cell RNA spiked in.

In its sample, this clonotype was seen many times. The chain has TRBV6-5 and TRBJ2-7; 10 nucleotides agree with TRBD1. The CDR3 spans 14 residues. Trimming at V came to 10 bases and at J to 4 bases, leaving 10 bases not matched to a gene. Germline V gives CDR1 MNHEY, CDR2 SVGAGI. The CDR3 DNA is TGTGCCACCAACCGCCGGGACAGGGGTTACGAGCAGTACTTC. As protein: CATNRRDRGYEQYF.

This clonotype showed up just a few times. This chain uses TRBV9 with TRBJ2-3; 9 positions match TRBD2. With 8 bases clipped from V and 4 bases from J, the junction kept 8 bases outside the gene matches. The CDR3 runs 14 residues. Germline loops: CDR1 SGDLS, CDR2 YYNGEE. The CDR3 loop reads CASNPGLAADTQYF. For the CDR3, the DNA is TGTGCCAGTAACCCGGGACTAGCCGCAGATACGCAGTATTTT.

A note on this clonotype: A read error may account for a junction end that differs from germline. The CDR3 is CASSLNSGAGYEQYF. The CDR3, as DNA: TGTGCTAGCAGCTTAAATAGCGGGGCAGGGTACGAGCAGTACTTC. The chain combines TRBV7-7 with TRBJ2-7; 8 bases fit TRBD2. Germline CDR1 is SSHAT and CDR2 is FNYEAQ (reference sequence). This CDR3 has 15 residues.

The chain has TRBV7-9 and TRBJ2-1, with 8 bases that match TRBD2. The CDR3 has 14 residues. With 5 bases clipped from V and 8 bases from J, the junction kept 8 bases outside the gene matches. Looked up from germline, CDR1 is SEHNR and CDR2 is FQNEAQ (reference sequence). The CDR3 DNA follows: TGTGCCAGCAGCCCCGCGGGAGGAAGGGATGAGCAGTTCTTC. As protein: CASSPAGGRDEQFF. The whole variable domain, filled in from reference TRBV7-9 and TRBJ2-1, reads DTGVSQNPRHKITKRGQNVTFRCDPISEHNRLYWYRQTLGQGPEFLTYFQNEAQLEKSRLLSDRFSAERPKGSFSTLEIQRTEQGDSAMYLCASSPAGGRDEQFFGPGTRLTVL.

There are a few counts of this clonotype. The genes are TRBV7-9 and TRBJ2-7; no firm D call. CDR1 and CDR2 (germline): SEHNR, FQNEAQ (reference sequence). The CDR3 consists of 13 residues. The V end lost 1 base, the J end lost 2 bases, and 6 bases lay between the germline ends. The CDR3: CASSLVHTYEQYF. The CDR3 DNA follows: TGTGCCAGCAGCTTAGTACACACCTACGAGCAGTACTTC.

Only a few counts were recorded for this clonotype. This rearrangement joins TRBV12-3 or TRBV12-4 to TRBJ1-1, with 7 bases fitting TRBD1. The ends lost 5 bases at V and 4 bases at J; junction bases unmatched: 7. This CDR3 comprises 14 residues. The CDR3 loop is CASSQDRAGTEAFF. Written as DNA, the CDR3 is TGTGCCAGCAGTCAAGACAGGGCGGGCACTGAAGCTTTCTTT.

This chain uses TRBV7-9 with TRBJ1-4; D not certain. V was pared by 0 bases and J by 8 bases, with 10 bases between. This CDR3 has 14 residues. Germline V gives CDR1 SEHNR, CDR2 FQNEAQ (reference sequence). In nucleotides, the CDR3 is TGTGCCAGCAGCTTAGCCCTAAGCGAGGAAAAACTGTTTTTT. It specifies CASSLALSEEKLFF.